Described below is a single T cell receptor (beta chain) sequence and its context. CDR3 sequences, V/J genes, frequencies and template counts came from survey-depth TCRbeta sequencing. Profiling relied on immunoSEQ multiplex PCR, and the TCRdb table lists in-frame clones only, not all of them. The profile shows 35,000 to 50,000 clones, around nine tenths of them singletons. The sample comes from a study of tissue T cells after allogeneic stem cell transplantation. Germline CDR1 is KGHSH and CDR2 is LQKENI. The CDR3 loop spans 13 amino acids. Trimming stripped 3 bases from V and 5 bases from J, with 8 bases between.

The source was blood, collected before transplantation. This clonotype originated in a woman aged 40-70 years who later had graft-versus-host disease after an allogeneic stem cell transplant. The rearrangement uses TRBV18 and TRBJ2-1; no firm D call. CDR3 DNA: TGTGCCAGCTCACCTAAGCGCGACAATGAGCAGTTCTTC. It is translated as CASSPKRDNEQFF.